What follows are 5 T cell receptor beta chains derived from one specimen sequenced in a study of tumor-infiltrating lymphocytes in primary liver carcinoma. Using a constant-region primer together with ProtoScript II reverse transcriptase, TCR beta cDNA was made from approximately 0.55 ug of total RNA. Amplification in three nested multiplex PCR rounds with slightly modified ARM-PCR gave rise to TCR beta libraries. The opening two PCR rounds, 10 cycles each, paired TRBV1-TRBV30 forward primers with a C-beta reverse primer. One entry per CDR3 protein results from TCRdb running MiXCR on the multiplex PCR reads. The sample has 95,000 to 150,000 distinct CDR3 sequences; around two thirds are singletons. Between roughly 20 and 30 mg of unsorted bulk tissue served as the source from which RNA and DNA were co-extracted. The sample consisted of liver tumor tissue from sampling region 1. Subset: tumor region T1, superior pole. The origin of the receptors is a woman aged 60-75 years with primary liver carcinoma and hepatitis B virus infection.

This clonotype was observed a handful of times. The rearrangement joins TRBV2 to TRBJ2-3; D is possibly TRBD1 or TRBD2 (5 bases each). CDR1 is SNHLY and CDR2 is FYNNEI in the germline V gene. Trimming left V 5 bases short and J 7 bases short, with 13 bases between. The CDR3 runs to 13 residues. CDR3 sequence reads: CASSPGAVYTQYF. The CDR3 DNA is TGTGCCAGCAGTCCCGGGGCAGTATATACGCAGTATTTT.

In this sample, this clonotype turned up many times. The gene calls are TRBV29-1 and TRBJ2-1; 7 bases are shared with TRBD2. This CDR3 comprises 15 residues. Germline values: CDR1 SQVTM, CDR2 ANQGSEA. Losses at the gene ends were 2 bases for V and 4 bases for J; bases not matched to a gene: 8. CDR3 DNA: TGCAGCGTTGAATGGTCGTCTAGCGGATACAATGAGCAGTTCTTC. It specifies CSVEWSSSGYNEQFF.

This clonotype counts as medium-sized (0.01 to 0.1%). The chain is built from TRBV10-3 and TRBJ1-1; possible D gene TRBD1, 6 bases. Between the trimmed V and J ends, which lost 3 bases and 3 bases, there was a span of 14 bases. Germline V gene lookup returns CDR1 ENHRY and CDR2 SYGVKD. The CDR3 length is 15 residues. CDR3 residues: CAISESQGLDTEAFF. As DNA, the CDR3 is TGTGCCATCAGTGAATCACAGGGTTTAGACACTGAAGCTTTCTTT.

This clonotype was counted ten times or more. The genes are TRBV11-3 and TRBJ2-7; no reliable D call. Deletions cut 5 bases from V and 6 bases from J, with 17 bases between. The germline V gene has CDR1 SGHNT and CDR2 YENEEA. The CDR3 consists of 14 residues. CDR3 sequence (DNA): TGTGCCAGCAGCGCGAGGACGGCCCCAATCGAGCAGTACTTC. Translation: CASSARTAPIEQYF.

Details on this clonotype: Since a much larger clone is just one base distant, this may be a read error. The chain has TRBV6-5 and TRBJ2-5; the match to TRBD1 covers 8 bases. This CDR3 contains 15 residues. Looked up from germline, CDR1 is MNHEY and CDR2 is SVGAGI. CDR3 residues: CVSSRTGTMLGTQYF. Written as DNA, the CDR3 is TGTGTCAGCAGCAGGACAGGGACCATGTTGGGGACCCAGTACTTC.